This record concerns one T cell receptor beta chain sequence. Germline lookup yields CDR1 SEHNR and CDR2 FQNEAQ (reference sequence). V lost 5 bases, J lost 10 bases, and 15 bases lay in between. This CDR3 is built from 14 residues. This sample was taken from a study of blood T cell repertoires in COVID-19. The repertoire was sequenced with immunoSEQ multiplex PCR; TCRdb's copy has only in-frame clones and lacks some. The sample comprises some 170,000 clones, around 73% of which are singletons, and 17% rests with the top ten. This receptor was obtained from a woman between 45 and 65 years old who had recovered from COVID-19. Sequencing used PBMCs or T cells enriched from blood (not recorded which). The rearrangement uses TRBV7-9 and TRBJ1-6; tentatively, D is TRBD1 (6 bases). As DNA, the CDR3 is TGTGCCAGCAGCCAAGGGGGTTTTGGGTCACCCCTCCACTTT. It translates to CASSQGGFGSPLHF.